Listed below are T cell receptor beta chains from one sample, sequenced in a study of T-cell reconstitution after alpha-beta-depleted transplantation in children. TCRdb recomputed calls from the PCR reads with MiXCR, one row per CDR3 protein. The data contain 95,000 to 120,000 distinct CDR3 sequences, approximately 6.6% of them singletons. Source: PBMCs, mostly from graft donor cells, taken 360 days after TCRalphabeta/CD19-depleted stem cell transplant. All receptors come from a male patient between 2 and 10 years old who had a stem cell transplant for acute lymphoblastic leukemia, so the T cells may come from the graft donor. Each CDR3 is given with its conserved first and last residue. The D gene is left open where the match is weak. The size entry is marked missing in some rows and otherwise reads once, few, many or a size class.

d_call j_call clone_size v_call cdr3_length cdr3_aa cdr3_nt
NA TRBJ1-1 NA TRBV7-8 13 CASSPRVNTEAFF TGTGCCAGCAGCCCTAGGGTGAACACTGAAGCTTTCTTT
NA TRBJ2-7 NA TRBV5-6 14 CASSLGFWAYEQYF TGTGCCAGCAGCTTGGGGTTCTGGGCCTACGAGCAGTACTTC
TRBD1 TRBJ2-3 many TRBV28 15 CASSPTGEEADTQYF TGTGCCAGCAGCCCGACAGGGGAAGAAGCAGATACGCAGTATTTT
TRBD1 TRBJ2-2 many TRBV4-3 16 CASSQSRDRATGELFF TGCGCCAGCAGCCAGTCCCGGGACAGAGCCACCGGGGAGCTGTTTTTT
NA TRBJ2-3 many TRBV27 11 CASRRTDTQYF TGTGCCAGCAGACGAACAGATACGCAGTATTTT
TRBD1 TRBJ2-7 many TRBV9 15 CASSPAGQGSHEQYF TGTGCCAGCAGCCCCGCCGGACAGGGTTCCCACGAGCAGTACTTC
NA TRBJ2-7 NA TRBV14 15 CASSHGGRVWYEQYF TGTGCCAGCAGCCACGGGGGAAGGGTTTGGTACGAGCAGTACTTC
NA TRBJ2-7 many TRBV2 13 CATLTRTGNEQYF TGTGCCACACTTACCAGGACGGGTAACGAGCAGTACTTC
NA TRBJ2-1 many TRBV6-5 14 CASSWRSTYNEQFF TGTGCCAGCAGTTGGCGCAGTACCTACAATGAGCAGTTCTTC
TRBD2 TRBJ2-3 NA TRBV5-1 13 CASSFGGADTQYF TGCGCCAGCAGCTTTGGGGGGGCAGATACGCAGTATTTT